This T cell receptor (beta chain) derives from a study of brain T cells in children with intractable seizures. Study results and limitations: Viral specificity was inferred only from CDR3 similarity; HCMV serostatus was unknown.

Of note for this clone: Its specificity is not known.

Profiling relied on immunoSEQ multiplex PCR, and the TCRdb table lists in-frame clones only, not all of them. Of tens of thousands of clones listed, about 93% are singletons. Germline V gene lookup returns CDR1 KGHDR and CDR2 SFDVKD. V lost 3 bases and J lost 4, with 11 bases in between. This CDR3 spans 14 amino acids. The chain links TRBV24-1 to TRBJ1-2; possible D gene TRBD1, 5 bases. This sample comprised peripheral blood, obtained at surgery. The sequence was obtained from a girl aged 2-10 years with Rasmussen encephalitis and intractable seizures. CDR3 in amino acids: CATSDLQTVYGYTF. In DNA form, the CDR3 reads TGTGCCACCAGTGATCTGCAGACAGTCTATGGCTACACCTTC.